The clone carrying this TCR beta chain was seen a single time. Its antigen is currently unknown. This PCR relied on a set of 60 Vbeta primers and 13 Jbeta primers. Method: immunoSEQ multiplex PCR; TCRdb's copy keeps in-frame clones and lacks some. Of over 95,000 clones in the sample, roughly 70% were seen once. This sample was taken from a study of cytomegalovirus exposure and HLA in healthy donors. Study conclusions and caveats: The investigators catalogued 150 to 200 TCR beta chains as cytomegalovirus-associated. The classifier reportedly diagnosed cytomegalovirus status with high specificity and sensitivity.

V gave up 4 bases and J gave up 3 bases, with 13 bases separating them. CDR1 is SGHRS, CDR2 YFSETQ, per germline. The CDR3 sequence is 15 residues long. Sequencing was performed on PBMCs. The chain employs TRBV5-1 and TRBJ1-4; D is undetermined. The clonotype originates from a woman aged 40 to 50 in good health and CMV-seropositive. CDR3 amino acids: CASSLASLANEKLFF. The CDR3 nucleotides read TGCGCCAGCAGCCTGGCGAGTTTGGCTAATGAAAAACTGTTTTTT.